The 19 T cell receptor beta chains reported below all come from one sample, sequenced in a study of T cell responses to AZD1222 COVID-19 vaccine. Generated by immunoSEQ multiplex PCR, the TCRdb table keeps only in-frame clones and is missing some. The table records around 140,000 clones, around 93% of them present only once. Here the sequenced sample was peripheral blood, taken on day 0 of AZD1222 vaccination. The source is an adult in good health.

Written as DNA, the CDR3 is TGTGCCAGCAGGGGATCAGCTAACTATGGCTACACCTTC. Protein: CASRGSANYGYTF. This sequence joins TRBV6-5 and TRBJ1-2; D remains ambiguous. The CDR3 has 13 residues. The germline CDR1 and CDR2 sequences are MNHEY and SVGAGI. The germline V and J ends were trimmed by 6 bases and 0 bases, with 8 bases remaining between them.

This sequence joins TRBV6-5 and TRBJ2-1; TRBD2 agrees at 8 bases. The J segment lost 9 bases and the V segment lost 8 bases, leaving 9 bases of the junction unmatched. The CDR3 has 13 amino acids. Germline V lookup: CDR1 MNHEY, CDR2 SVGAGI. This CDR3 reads CASSNGGAGEQFF. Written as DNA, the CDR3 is TGTGCCAGCTCAAACGGGGGGGCCGGTGAGCAGTTCTTC.

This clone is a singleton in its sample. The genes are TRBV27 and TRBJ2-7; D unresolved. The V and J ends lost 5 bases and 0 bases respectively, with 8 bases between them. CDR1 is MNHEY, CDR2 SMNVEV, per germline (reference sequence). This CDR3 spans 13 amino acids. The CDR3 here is CASSEYISYEQYF. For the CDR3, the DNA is TGTGCCAGCAGTGAATACATCTCCTACGAGCAGTACTTC.

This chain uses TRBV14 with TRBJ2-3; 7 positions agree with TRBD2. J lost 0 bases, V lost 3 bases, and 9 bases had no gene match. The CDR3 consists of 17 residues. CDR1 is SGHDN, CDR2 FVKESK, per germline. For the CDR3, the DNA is TGTGCCAGCAGCCATTTTAGAGGGCGGGGGAGCACAGATACGCAGTATTTT. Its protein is CASSHFRGRGSTDTQYF.

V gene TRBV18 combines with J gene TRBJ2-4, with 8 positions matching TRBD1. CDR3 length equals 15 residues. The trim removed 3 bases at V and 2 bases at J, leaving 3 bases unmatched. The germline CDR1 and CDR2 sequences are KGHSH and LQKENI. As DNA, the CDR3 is TGTGCCAGCTCACCGAGACAGGGGACCAAAAACATTCAGTACTTC. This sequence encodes CASSPRQGTKNIQYF.

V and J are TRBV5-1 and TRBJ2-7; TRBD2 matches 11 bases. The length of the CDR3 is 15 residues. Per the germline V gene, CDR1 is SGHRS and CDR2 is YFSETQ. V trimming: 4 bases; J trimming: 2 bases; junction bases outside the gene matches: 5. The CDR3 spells CASSELAGVAYEQYF. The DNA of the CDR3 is TGCGCCAGCAGCGAACTAGCGGGGGTTGCCTACGAGCAGTACTTC.

The CDR3, as DNA: TGTGCCAGCTCACCTTCCGGGAATGGAAACACCATATATTTT. Its protein product is CASSPSGNGNTIYF. The rearrangement links TRBV18 to TRBJ1-3; D not certain. V lost 3 bases and J lost 3, with 9 bases in between. The CDR3 runs to 14 residues. Germline-derived CDR1 and CDR2 are KGHSH and LQKENI.

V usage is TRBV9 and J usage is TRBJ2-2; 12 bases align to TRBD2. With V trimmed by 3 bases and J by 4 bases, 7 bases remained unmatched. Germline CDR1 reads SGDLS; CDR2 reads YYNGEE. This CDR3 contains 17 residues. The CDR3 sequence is CASSDGLAGLTTGELFF. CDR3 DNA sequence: TGTGCCAGCAGCGATGGACTAGCGGGACTTACCACCGGGGAGCTGTTTTTT.

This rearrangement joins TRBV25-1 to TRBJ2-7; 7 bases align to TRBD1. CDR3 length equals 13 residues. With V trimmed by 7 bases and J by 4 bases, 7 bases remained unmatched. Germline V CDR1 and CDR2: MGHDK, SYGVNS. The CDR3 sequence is CASKGQRLYEQYF. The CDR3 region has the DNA TGTGCCAGCAAGGGACAGAGGCTTTACGAGCAGTACTTC.

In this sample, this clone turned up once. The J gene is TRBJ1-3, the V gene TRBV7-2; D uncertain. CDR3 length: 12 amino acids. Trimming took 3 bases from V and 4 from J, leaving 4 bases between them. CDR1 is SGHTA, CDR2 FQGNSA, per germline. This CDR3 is CASSFPGNTIYF. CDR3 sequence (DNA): TGTGCCAGCAGCTTCCCGGGAAACACCATATATTTT.

The chain's CDR3 is CASSPGLAGGLGNEQFF. CDR3 DNA sequence: TGTGCCAGCTCACCCGGACTAGCGGGGGGGCTAGGGAATGAGCAGTTCTTC. The chain carries TRBV18 and TRBJ2-1; 15 bases align to TRBD2. CDR1 is KGHSH, CDR2 LQKENI, per germline. The V gene end was trimmed by 3 bases and the J gene end by 7 bases; junction bases not matched to a gene: 7. The CDR3 extends over 17 amino acids.

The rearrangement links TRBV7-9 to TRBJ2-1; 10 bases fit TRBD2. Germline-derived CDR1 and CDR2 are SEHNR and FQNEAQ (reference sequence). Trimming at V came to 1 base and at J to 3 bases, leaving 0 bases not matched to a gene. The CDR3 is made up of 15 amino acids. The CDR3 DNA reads TGTGCCAGCAGCTTAGGACTAGCGGGCTACAATGAGCAGTTCTTC. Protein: CASSLGLAGYNEQFF. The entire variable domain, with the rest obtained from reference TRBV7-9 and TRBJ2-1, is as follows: DTGVSQNPRHKITKRGQNVTFRCDPISEHNRLYWYRQTLGQGPEFLTYFQNEAQLEKSRLLSDRFSAERPKGSFSTLEIQRTEQGDSAMYLCASSLGLAGYNEQFFGPGTRLTVL.

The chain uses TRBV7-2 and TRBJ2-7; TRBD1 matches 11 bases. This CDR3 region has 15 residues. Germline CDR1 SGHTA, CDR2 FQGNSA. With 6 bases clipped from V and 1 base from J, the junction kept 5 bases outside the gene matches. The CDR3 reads CASRLGQGGSYEQYF. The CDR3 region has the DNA TGTGCCAGCAGGCTGGGACAGGGGGGTTCCTACGAGCAGTACTTC.

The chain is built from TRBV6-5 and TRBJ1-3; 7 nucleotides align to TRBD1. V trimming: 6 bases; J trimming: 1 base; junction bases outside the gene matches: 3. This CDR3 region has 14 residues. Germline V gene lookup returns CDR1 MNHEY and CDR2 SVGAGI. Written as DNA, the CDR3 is TGTGCCAGCAGCACAGGGGTTTCTGGAAACACCATATATTTT. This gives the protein CASSTGVSGNTIYF.

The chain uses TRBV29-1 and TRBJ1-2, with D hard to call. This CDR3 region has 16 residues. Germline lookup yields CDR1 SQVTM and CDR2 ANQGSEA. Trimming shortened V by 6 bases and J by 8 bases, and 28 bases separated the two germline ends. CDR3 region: CSVPILFGPFGRGYTF. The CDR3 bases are TGCAGCGTACCGATTCTATTTGGGCCCTTTGGAAGGGGCTACACCTTC.

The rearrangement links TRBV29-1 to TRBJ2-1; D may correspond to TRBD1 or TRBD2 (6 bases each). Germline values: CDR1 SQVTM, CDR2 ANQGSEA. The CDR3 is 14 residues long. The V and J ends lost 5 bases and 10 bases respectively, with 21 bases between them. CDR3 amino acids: CSVWGLTGGLEQFF. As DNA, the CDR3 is TGCAGCGTTTGGGGACTGACAGGAGGACTCGAGCAGTTCTTC.

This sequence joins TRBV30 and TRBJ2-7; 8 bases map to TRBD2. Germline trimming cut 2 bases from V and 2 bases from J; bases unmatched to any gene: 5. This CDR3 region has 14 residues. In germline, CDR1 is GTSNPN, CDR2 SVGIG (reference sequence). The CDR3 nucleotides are TGTGCCTGGAGTTTAGCGGGGCGTCCCTACGAGCAGTACTTC. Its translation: CAWSLAGRPYEQYF.

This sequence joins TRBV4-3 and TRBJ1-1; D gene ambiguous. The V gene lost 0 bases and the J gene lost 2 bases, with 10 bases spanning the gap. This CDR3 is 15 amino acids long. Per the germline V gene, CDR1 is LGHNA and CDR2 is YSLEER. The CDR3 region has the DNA TGCGCCAGCAGCCAAGAACGGAATTTTAACACTGAAGCTTTCTTT. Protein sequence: CASSQERNFNTEAFF.

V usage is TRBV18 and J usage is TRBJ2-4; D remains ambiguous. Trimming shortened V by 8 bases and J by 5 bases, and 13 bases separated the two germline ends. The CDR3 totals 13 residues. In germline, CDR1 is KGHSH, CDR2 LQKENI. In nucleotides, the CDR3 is TGTGCCAGCGGACGGTCCGTGGAAAACATTCAGTACTTC. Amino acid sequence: CASGRSVENIQYF.